This TCR beta chain stems from a study of CD8+ T cells in alopecia areata (dated by TCRdb to 2016 to 2019). At the level of the whole study: High-throughput TCRbeta sequencing was used to examine T cell clonal expansion in alopecia areata in both the C3H/HeJ mouse model and human patients. TCRbeta CDR3 regions were amplified by immunoSEQ multiplex PCR using 35 Vbeta forward and 13 Jbeta reverse primers. Scalp tissue and sorted CD4+ and CD8+ peripheral blood T cells from patchy and totalis/universalis alopecia areata patients and from healthy controls were covered by human TCRbeta sequencing. Clonality in the scalp was compared among normal scalp (n=4), patchy alopecia areata scalp (n=8), and alopecia totalis/universalis scalp (n=8). RNA was obtained with the PAXgene miRNA kit for fixed scalp, the miRNeasy kit for PBMCs, and the RNeasy kit for mouse skin.

The library was generated by the immunoSEQ multiplex PCR assay. RNA was extracted from all samples and reverse transcribed into cDNA as template for TCR sequencing. First-strand cDNA was synthesized using SuperScript III with a 2:1 mix of oligo-dT and random hexamers. A synthetic immune receptor repertoire was used to measure amplification bias, and any remaining bias was corrected computationally. In the paper's pipeline: Raw reads were preprocessed for error removal, and CDR3 was defined according to IMGT conventions as running from the conserved cysteine to phenylalanine. Clonality was computed as 1 minus the Shannon entropy, with the entropy normalized by log2 of the number of productive unique TCRs. CD4 or CD8 identity of scalp clones was inferred by cross-referencing scalp TCRbeta sequences with sorted blood CD4 and CD8 repertoires. Not all clones reach the TCRdb copy of this immuneACCESS table, which keeps in-frame sequences only. Checked studies attribute under half of the gap to unresolved V genes and leave the rest unexplained. V, J and clone size derive from that table, while D and trimming were established from the DNA sequence. The sample table holds some 100,000 clones, of which approximately 60% were seen once. The biggest ten clones account for around 2.7% of the sample.

Study-wide findings and limitations: Unlike mouse skin, where gammadelta T cells dominate, normal human skin contains resident alphabeta T cells that get sequenced too, which complicates analysis of the scalp TCR repertoire. Shared TCR sequences between patients were less evident than in mice, which may be partly attributable to HLA diversity in the patient population. Compared with normal scalp, lesional scalp had higher clonality and more expanded CD8+ clones, particularly in alopecia totalis/universalis, a pattern that suggests antigenic drive.

PBMCs were separated by density centrifugation and stained for CD3, CD4 and CD8, after which CD4+ and CD8+ T cells were sorted on a FACSAria. Scalp biopsies and blood samples were provided by unaffected controls. Including cysteine and phenylalanine, the CDR3 has 14 amino acids. The CDR3 DNA has 42 bases and is translated from base 1. CDR1 is given as SEHNR and CDR2 as FQNEAQ, both from the germline V gene (reference sequence). The V end gives up 1 base and the J end 1 base, leaving 0 bases in the junction not matched to a gene. As to this clone: Its specific antigen is unknown. Base quality data are lacking; no much larger clone is found one base away.

The sample comprised CD4+ T cells sorted from blood. The chain uses TRBV7-9 and TRBJ2-7; the central 8 bases match TRBD2. The clonotype comes from a human donor in good health. For the CDR3, the sequence is CASSLGGGSYEQYF. The sequenced DNA is TGTGCCAGCAGCTTAGGCGGGGGGTCCTACGAGCAGTACTTC.